This T cell receptor (beta chain) was recorded in a study of persistence of HIV-infected CD4 T cells. Across the study: A couple of participants gave one leukapheresis sample; others gave up to about 180 mL blood repeatedly.

Cells were stimulated with CMV-infected fibroblast lysates at roughly 10 ug/mL. CD4+ T cells upregulating both CD40 ligand and CD69 were sorted as responding cells. Stimulated PBMCs had first been depleted of CD8+ T cells. This was the immunoSEQ version 4 assay in survey mode. The method was immunoSEQ multiplex PCR; TCRdb's version includes in-frame clones alone and lacks a portion of them. The profile shows approximately 7,000 clones, 75% to 85% of them singletons. As concerns this clone: The target antigen is unknown.

The V end lost 1 base, the J end lost 1 base, and 4 bases lay between the germline ends. CDR3 length equals 13 residues. Germline values: CDR1 MNHEY, CDR2 SMNVEV (reference sequence). This receptor was identified in an adult woman with HIV who was CMV-seropositive. The chain joins TRBV27 to TRBJ1-1; D is undetermined. Here the sequenced sample was CD4+ T cells sorted from PBMCs after roughly 18-hour stimulation, taken from a patient who received antiretroviral therapy. The CDR3 is CASSLYRNTEAFF. Here the CDR3 DNA reads TGTGCCAGCAGTTTATACCGGAACACTGAAGCTTTCTTT.